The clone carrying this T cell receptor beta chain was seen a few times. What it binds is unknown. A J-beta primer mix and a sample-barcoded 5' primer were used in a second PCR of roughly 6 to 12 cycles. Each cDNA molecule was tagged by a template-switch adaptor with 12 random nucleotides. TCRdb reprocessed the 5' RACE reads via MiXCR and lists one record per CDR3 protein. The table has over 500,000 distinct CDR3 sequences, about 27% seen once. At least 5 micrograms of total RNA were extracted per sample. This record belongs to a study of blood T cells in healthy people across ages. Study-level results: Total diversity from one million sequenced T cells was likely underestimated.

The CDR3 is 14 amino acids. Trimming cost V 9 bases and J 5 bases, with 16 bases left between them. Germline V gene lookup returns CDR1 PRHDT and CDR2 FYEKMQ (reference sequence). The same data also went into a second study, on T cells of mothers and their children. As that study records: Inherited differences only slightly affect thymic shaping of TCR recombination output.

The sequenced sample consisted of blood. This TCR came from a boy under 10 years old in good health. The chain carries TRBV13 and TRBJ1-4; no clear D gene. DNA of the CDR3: TGTGCCAGTAGCACCAAGACCGAGAATGAAAAACTGTTTTTT. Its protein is CASSTKTENEKLFF.